This T cell receptor (beta chain) derives from a study of T cell repertoires and HLA-DP antigens. Sequencing was performed with immunoSEQ multiplex PCR; in TCRdb, only in-frame clones are kept and a portion is missing. The repertoire has approximately 100,000 clones, more than 75% of them found once; the top ten carry 1.7%. The V end was cut by 4 bases, the J end by 2 bases, with 13 bases between. The CDR3 loop spans 15 amino acids. Germline V gene sequence: CDR1 MNHEY, CDR2 SMNVEV (reference sequence). With respect to this clone: Its antigen remains unidentified.

The receptor was derived from a man aged 50-59 years in good health and CMV-seronegative. V gene TRBV27 combines with J gene TRBJ2-3; no clear D. The material sequenced was CD4+ T cells from PBMCs. In nucleotides, the CDR3 is TGTGCCAGCAGTTCCCTCCAAATCCTCACAGATACGCAGTATTTT. This translates into CASSSLQILTDTQYF.